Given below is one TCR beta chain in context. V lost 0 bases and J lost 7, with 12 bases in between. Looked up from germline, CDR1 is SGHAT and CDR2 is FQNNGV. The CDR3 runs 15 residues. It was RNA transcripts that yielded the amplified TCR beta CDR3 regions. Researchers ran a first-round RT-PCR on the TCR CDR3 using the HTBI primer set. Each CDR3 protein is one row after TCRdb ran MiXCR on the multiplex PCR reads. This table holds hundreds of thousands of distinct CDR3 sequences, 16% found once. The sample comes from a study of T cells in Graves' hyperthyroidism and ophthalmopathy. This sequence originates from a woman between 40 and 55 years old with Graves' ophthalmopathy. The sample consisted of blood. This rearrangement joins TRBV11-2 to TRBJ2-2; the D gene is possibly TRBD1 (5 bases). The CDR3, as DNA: TGTGCCAGCAGCTTAGACCGGACACCTAACGGGGAGCTGTTTTTT. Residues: CASSLDRTPNGELFF.